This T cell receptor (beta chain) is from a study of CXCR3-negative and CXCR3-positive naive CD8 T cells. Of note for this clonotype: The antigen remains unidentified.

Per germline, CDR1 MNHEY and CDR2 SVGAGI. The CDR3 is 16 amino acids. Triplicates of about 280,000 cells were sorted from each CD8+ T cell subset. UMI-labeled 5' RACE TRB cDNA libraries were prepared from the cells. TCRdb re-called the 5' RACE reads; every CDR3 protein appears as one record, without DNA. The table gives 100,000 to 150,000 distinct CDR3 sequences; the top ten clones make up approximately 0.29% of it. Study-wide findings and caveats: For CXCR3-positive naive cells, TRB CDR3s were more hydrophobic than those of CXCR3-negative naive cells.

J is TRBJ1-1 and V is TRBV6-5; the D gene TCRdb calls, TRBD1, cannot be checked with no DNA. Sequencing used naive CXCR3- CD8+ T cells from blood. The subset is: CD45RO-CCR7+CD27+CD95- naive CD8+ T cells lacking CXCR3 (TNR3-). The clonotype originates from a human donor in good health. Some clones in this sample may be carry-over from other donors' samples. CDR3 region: CASSYERSRGDTEAFF.